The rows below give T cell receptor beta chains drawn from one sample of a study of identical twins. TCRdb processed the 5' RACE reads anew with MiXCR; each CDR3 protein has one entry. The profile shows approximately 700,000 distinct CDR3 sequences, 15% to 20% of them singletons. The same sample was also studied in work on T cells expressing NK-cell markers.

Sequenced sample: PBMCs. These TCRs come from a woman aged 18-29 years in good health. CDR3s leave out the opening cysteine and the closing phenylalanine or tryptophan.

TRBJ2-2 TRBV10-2 ASSEPSNTGELF
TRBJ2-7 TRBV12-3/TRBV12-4 ASNGPSSYEQY
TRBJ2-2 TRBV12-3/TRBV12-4 ASSPTGATGELF
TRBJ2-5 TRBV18 ASSPGPPGTQY
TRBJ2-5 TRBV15 ATSSKGGEETQY
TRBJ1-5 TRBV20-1 SASNPQGGNQPQH
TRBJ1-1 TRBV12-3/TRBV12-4 ASSMYTEAF
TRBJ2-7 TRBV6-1 ASFRTNYEQY
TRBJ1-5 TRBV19 ASSRRAGESNQPQH
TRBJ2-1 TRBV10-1 ASSADPGLAGSNEQF
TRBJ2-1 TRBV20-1 SAPGTSNSNEQF
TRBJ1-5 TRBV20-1 SARRGGKGQPQH
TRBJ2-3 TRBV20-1 SARPKQTFADTQY
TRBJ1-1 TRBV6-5 ASSPGGEAF
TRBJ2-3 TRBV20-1 SASSPGQGPDTQY
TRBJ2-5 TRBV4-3 ASSQEMVQGETQY
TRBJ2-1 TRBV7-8 ASSLGIGTGAGEQF
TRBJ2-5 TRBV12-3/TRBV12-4 ASTLNRRETQY
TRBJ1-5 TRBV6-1 ASRSGNSQPQH
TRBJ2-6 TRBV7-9 ASSPALISSGANVLT
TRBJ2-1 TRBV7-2 ASSLVRFPNEQF
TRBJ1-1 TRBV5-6 ASSSLGGTGDTEAF
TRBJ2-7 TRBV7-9 ASSRWSNPGEQY
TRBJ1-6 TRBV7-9 ASSAYREGNSPLH
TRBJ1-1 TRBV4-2 ASSQEGWLVTEAF
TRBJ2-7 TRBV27 ASSLNGDNYEQY
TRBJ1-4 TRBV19 ASSAAGATNEKLF
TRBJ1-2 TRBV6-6 ASSRTDNYGYT
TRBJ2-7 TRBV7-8 ASSHTGYYEQY
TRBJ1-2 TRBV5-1 ASSLLRADNGYT
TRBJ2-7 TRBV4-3 ASSPEQGRGEQY
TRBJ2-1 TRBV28 ASSALHGLRSYNEQF
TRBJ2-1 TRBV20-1 SARKAGDFNEQF
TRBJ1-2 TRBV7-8 ASSPGTFNYGYT
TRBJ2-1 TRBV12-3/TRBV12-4 ASSFLAENEQF
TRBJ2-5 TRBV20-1 SAPLTQGGTQY
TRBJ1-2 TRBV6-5 ASSYGGPYGYT
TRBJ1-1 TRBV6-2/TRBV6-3 ASSYSITPF
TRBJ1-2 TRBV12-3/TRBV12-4 ASSFEGWGYT
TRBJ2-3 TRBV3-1 AISPETRPVYDTDTQY
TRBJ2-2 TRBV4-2 ASSQARAGELF
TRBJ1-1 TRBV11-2 ASSLEATGGVENTEAF
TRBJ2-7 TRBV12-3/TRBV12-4 ASSSPFLAGHYEQY
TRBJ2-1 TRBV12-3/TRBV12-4 ASSPASGGYNEQF
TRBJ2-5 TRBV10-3 AIGVTQETQY
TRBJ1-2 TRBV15 ATSRDSGYGYT
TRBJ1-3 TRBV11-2 ASSPWENTIY
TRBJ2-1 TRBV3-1 ASSLYTGGEQF
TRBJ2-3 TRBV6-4 ASSDRNETDTQY
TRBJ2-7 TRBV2 ASSVGAGNYEQY